The clone carrying this TCR beta chain was observed a single time. As yet, its antigen is unknown. The data stem from a study of T cell repertoires in cytomegalovirus infection. Across the study: HLA-B-restricted CMV epitopes that are well studied were used alongside recently identified HLA-C-restricted ones.

TCRdb recomputed calls from the reads with MiXCR, one row per CDR3 protein. This repertoire shows roughly 280,000 distinct CDR3 sequences, around 20% found once; its top ten account for approximately 20%. Germline CDR1 and CDR2: DFQATT and SNEGSKA (reference sequence). The CDR3 runs 14 residues. The V end lost 6 bases, the J end lost 3 bases, and 16 bases lay between the germline ends. The sequence was collected from a human donor in good health (CMV status not recorded). Some clones in this sample may be carry-over from other donors' samples. V is TRBV20-1 and J is TRBJ2-3; TRBD2 might be the D (6 bases). The sample was cultured PBMCs, taken from culture after CMV antigen stimulation. CDR3: CSAPRLDYTDTQYF. In nucleotides, the CDR3 is TGCAGTGCCCCGAGACTAGATTATACAGATACGCAGTATTTT.